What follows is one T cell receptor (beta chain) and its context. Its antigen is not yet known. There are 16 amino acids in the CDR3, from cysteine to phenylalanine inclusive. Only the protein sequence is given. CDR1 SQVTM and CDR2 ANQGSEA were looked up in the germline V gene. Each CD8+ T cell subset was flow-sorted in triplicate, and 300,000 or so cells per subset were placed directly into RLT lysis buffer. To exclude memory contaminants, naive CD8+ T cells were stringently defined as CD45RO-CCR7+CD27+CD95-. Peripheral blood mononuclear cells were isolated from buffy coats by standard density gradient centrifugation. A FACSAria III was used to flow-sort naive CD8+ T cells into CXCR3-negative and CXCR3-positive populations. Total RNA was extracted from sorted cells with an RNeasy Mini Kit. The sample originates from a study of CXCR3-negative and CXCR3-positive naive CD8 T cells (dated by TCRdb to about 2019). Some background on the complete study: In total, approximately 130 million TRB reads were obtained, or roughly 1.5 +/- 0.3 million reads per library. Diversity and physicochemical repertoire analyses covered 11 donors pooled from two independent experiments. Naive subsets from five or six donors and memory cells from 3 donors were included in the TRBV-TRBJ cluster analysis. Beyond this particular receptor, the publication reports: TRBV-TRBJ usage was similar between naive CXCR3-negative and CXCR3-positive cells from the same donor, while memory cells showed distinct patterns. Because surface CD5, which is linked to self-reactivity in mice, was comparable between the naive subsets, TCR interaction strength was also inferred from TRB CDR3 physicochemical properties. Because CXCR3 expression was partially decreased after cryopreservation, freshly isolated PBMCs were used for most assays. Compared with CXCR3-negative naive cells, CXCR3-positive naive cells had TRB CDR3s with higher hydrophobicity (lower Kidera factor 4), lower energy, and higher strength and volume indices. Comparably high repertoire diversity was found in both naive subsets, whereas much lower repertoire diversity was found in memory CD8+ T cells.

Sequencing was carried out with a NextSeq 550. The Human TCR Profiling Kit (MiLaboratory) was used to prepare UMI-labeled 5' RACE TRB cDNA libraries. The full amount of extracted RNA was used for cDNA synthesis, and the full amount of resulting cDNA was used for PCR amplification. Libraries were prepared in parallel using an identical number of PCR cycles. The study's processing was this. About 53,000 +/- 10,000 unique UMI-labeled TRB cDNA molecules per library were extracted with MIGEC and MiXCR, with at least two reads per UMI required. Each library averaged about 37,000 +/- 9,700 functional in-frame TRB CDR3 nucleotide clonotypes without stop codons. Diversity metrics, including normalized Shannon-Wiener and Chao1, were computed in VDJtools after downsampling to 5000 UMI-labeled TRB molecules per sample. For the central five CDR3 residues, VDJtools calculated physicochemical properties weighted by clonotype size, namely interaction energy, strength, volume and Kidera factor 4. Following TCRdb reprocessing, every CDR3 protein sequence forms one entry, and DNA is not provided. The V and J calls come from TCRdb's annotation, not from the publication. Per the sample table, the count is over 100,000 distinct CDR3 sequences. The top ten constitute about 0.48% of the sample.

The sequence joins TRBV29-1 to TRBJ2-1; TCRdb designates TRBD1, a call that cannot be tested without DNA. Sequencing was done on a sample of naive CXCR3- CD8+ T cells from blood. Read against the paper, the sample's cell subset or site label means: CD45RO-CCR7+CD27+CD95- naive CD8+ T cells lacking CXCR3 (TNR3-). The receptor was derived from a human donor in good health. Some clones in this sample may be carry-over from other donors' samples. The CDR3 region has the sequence CSVEDHLTGVSDEQFF.